These T cell receptor beta chains were read from a single sample in a study of shared clonotypes between healthy human individuals. TCRdb keeps only in-frame clones here, not all; method: immunoSEQ multiplex PCR. The sample consists of hundreds of thousands of clones, roughly 79% of them appearing once. Sequencing input: PBMCs. The receptors here all came from a woman in her thirties or forties in good health. Some clones in this sample may be carry-over from other donors' samples. Both conserved end residues are part of each CDR3. The order of the fields is V gene, J gene, D gene, clone size, CDR3 length, CDR3 protein, CDR3 DNA. A D gene is named only where the DNA matches it firmly. Clone size is shown for a subset of rows, as once, few, many or a class of expanded clone.

v_call: TRBV6-5; j_call: TRBJ1-1; d_call: NA; clone_size: NA; cdr3_length: 14; cdr3_aa: CATRTGTANTEAFF; cdr3_nt: TGTGCCACTCGAACCGGGACGGCGAACACTGAAGCTTTCTTT
v_call: TRBV30; j_call: TRBJ2-7; d_call: NA; clone_size: NA; cdr3_length: 14; cdr3_aa: CAWSPARFSYEQYF; cdr3_nt: TGTGCCTGGAGTCCCGCCCGGTTCTCCTACGAGCAGTACTTC
v_call: TRBV2; j_call: TRBJ1-2; d_call: NA; clone_size: NA; cdr3_length: 16; cdr3_aa: CASSRQGTTDNYGYTF; cdr3_nt: TGTGCCAGCAGTCGGCAGGGGACCACCGATAACTATGGCTACACCTTC
v_call: TRBV4-2; j_call: TRBJ2-7; d_call: NA; clone_size: NA; cdr3_length: 18; cdr3_aa: CASSQETLGAVTFYEQYF; cdr3_nt: TGTGCCAGCAGCCAAGAGACTCTTGGGGCGGTCACATTCTACGAGCAGTACTTC
v_call: TRBV6-5; j_call: TRBJ1-1; d_call: NA; clone_size: NA; cdr3_length: 15; cdr3_aa: CASTRNRDTNTEAFF; cdr3_nt: TGTGCCAGCACGCGGAACCGGGACACGAACACTGAAGCTTTCTTT
v_call: TRBV25-1; j_call: TRBJ2-7; d_call: NA; clone_size: NA; cdr3_length: 11; cdr3_aa: CASSEGYEQYF; cdr3_nt: TGTGCCAGCAGTGAAGGATACGAGCAGTACTTC
v_call: TRBV7-9; j_call: TRBJ2-6; d_call: NA; clone_size: NA; cdr3_length: 15; cdr3_aa: CASSLRDPGANVLTF; cdr3_nt: TGTGCCAGCAGCTTAAGGGATCCTGGGGCCAACGTCCTGACTTTC
v_call: TRBV6-6; j_call: TRBJ2-3; d_call: NA; clone_size: NA; cdr3_length: 13; cdr3_aa: CASSFISTDTQYF; cdr3_nt: TGTGCCAGCAGTTTTATTAGCACAGATACGCAGTATTTT
v_call: TRBV20-1; j_call: TRBJ1-1; d_call: NA; clone_size: few; cdr3_length: 8; cdr3_aa: CSGGGAFF; cdr3_nt: TGCAGCGGGGGGGGAGCTTTCTTT
v_call: TRBV7-6; j_call: TRBJ2-1; d_call: NA; clone_size: NA; cdr3_length: 15; cdr3_aa: CASSLGLRSYNEQFF; cdr3_nt: TGTGCCAGCAGCTTGGGACTCCGGTCCTACAATGAGCAGTTCTTC
v_call: TRBV5-1; j_call: TRBJ2-7; d_call: NA; clone_size: NA; cdr3_length: 15; cdr3_aa: CASSLRPQASYEQYF; cdr3_nt: TGCGCCAGCAGCTTGAGACCACAGGCCTCCTACGAGCAGTACTTC